The sequence of this TCR beta chain was determined in a study of beta chain features in type 1 diabetes. Study outcomes and limitations: Shorter TCRB CDR3s, moderately but significantly so, marked every one of the four CD4+ subsets in Type 1 diabetes patients.

On average, the one heparinised blood draw given by each donor was approximately 120 mL. Germline CDR1 reads LNHNV; CDR2 reads YYDKDF (reference sequence). The CDR3 is made up of 17 amino acids. The V end lost 1 base, the J end lost 0 bases, and 13 bases lay between the germline ends. Investigators reverse transcribed all isolated RNA, so they sequenced expressed TCRB transcripts. The data were produced by immunoSEQ multiplex PCR, yet TCRdb's version contains in-frame clones alone and is incomplete. The repertoire holds hundreds of thousands of clones, with about an eighth as singletons. This clone was observed a few times. Its antigen is not identified.

V usage is TRBV15 and J usage is TRBJ1-5; the D gene is possibly TRBD1 (5 bases). This sequence originates from a young man with type 1 diabetes. Specimen: naive CD4+ T cells from blood. CDR3 region: CATSRVRERTSNQPQHF. CDR3 nucleotides: TGTGCCACCAGCAGAGTCAGGGAGAGGACTAGCAATCAGCCCCAGCATTTT.